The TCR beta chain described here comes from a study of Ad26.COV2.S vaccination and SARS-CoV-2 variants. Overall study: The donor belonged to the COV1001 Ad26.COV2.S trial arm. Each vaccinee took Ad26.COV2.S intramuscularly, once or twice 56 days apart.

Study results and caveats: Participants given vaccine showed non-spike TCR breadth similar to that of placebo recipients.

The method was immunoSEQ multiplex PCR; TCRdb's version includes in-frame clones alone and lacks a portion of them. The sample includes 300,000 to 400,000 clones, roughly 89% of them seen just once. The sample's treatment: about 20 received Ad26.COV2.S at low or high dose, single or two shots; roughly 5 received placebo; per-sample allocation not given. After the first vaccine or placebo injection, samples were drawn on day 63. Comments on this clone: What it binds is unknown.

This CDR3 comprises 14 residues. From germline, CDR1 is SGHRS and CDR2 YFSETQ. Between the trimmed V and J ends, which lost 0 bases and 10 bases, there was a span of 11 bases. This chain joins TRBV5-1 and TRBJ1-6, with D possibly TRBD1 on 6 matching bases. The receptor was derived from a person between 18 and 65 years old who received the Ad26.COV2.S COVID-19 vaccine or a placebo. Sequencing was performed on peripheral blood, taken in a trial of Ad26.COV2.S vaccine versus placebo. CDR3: CASSLGQGRSPLHF. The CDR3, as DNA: TGCGCCAGCAGCTTGGGGCAGGGGCGCTCACCCCTCCACTTT.